This T cell receptor beta chain was identified during a study of T cells in Graves' hyperthyroidism and ophthalmopathy. The CDR3 regions of TCR beta were amplified from RNA transcripts. The TCR CDR3 first-round RT-PCR relied on the HTBI primer set. TCRdb re-called the multiplex PCR reads with MiXCR, one entry per CDR3 protein. The sample includes roughly 330,000 distinct CDR3 sequences, around 17% seen only once; the top ten take approximately 35%. V was shortened by 7 bases and J by 5 bases, with 15 bases between the two germline ends. Germline values: CDR1 MNHEY, CDR2 SMNVEV (reference sequence). This CDR3 contains 13 residues. Diagnoses were established using clinical symptoms, serum thyroxine and TRAb, thyroid ultrasound and orbital computed tomography.

Sequencing was done on a sample of blood. This TCR came from a man aged 25-40 years with Graves' hyperthyroidism. The chain carries TRBV27 and TRBJ2-7; D may be TRBD2 (6 bases). For the CDR3, the DNA is TGTGCCAGCACCATAGGCCGGGGGAACGAGCAGTACTTC. It is translated as CASTIGRGNEQYF.